Sequencing of this T cell receptor (beta chain) was carried out in a study of cytomegalovirus exposure and HLA in healthy donors. Broader study findings: A few of the chains that were CMV-associated were confirmed in vitro to be specific for CMV antigens. There were approximately 150 TCR beta chains listed as cytomegalovirus-associated.

Comment on this clone: Its antigen is as yet unknown.

This CDR3 comprises 14 residues. Germline CDR1 MGHRA, CDR2 YSYEKL. With 4 bases removed from V and 0 bases from J, the gap between germline ends came to 9 bases. In the PCR, 60 Vbeta and 13 Jbeta primers were used. TCRdb keeps only in-frame clones here, not all; method: immunoSEQ multiplex PCR. Among about 200,000 clones, just over 75% were seen once, and the ten largest hold roughly 0.62%. The receptor's source is a man aged 18 to 30 in good health and CMV-seronegative. The material sequenced was PBMCs. This chain connects TRBV4-1 to TRBJ1-1; D uncertain. The CDR3 is CASSPRGMNTEAFF. The CDR3 nucleotides read TGCGCCAGCAGCCCGAGAGGAATGAACACTGAAGCTTTCTTT.